One T cell receptor (beta chain) is described in this entry. Its antigen is not identified. The data originate from a study of graft-versus-host responses after intestinal transplantation. General study findings and limits: Patients with graft-donor T cell macrochimerism had high graft-versus-host to host-versus-graft clonal ratios in allografts. There was an association between peak levels of circulating GvH clones and early post-transplant HvG declines.

CDR1 is LNHNV, CDR2 YYDKDF, per germline (reference sequence). The CDR3 runs 16 residues. Trimming cost V 0 bases and J 2 bases; bases outside gene matches: 5. Method: immunoSEQ multiplex PCR; TCRdb's copy keeps in-frame clones and lacks some. Among roughly 40,000 clones listed, around nine tenths were seen once. Material: PBMCs, obtained 267 days after transplant. This TCR was recovered from a human patient who received an intestinal transplant, so some T cells may come from the graft donor. The gene calls are TRBV15 and TRBJ2-5; 8 positions agree with TRBD2. CDR3 residues: CATSRDPAGGQETQYF. CDR3 sequence (DNA): TGTGCCACCAGCAGAGATCCCGCGGGGGGTCAAGAGACCCAGTACTTC.